This T cell receptor beta chain was recorded in a study of shared clonotypes between healthy human individuals. At the level of the study: The plates for each donor numbered three CD4 naive, three CD4 memory, two CD8 naive and one CD8 memory. Study outcomes and limitations: Naive subsets generally had larger estimated richness than memory subsets.

In the case of this clone: Its antigen is unidentified. The same CDR3 is also encoded by other DNA sequences in this sample.

Method: immunoSEQ multiplex PCR; TCRdb's copy keeps in-frame clones and lacks some. This sample has about 2.3 million clones; roughly 92% occur once, and the top ten carry roughly 0.34%. CDR3 size: 13 residues. Trimming removed 6 bases at V and 1 base at J, with 10 bases between. Germline CDR1 is MNHNS and CDR2 is SASEGT. The clonotype originates from a man between 18 and 29 years old in good health. Some clones in this sample may be carry-over from other donors' samples. Sequenced input: naive CD4+ T cells from PBMCs. Subset denoted: CD45RA+ positively selected. This chain joins TRBV6-1 and TRBJ2-7, with D perhaps TRBD2 (6 bases). The CDR3 DNA reads TGTGCCAGCAGAACGGGGGTATCCTACGAGCAGTACTTC. It specifies CASRTGVSYEQYF.